The TCR beta chain described here comes from a study of blood T cells in healthy people across ages. Combining a sample-barcoded 5' primer with a J-beta primer mix, a second PCR ran for about 6 to 12 cycles. Each CDR3 protein gets one entry after TCRdb re-called the 5' RACE reads with MiXCR. In the table there are around 620,000 distinct CDR3 sequences, 25% to 30% of which are singletons. Trimming pared 6 bases from V and 4 bases from J, leaving 18 bases between. Germline CDR1 is DFQATT and CDR2 is SNEGSKA (reference sequence). This CDR3 spans 14 amino acids. Specimen: blood. The chain employs TRBV20-1 and TRBJ1-1; TRBD1 is a possible D gene (6 bases). The source is a woman in her 70s in good health. CDR3 coding DNA: TGCAGTGCAATTGAAACAGGGATAGGCACTGAAGCTTTCTTT. Amino acid sequence: CSAIETGIGTEAFF.